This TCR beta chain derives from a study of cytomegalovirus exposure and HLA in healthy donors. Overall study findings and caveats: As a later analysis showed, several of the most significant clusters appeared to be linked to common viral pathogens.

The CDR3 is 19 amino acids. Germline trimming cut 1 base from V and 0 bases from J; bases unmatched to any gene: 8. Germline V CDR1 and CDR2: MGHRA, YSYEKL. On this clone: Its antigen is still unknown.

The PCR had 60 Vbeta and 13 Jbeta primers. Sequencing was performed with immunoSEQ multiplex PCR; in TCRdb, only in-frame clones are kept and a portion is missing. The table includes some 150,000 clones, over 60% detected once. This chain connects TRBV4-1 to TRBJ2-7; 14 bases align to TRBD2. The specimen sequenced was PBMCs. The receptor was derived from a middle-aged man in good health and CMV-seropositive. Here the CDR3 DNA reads TGCGCCAGCAGCCAAGCGACTAGCGGGAGGGCTGACTACTCCTACGAGCAGTACTTC. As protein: CASSQATSGRADYSYEQYF.